Sequencing of this T cell receptor (beta chain) was carried out in a study of T-cell reconstitution after alpha-beta-depleted transplantation in children. V was trimmed by 5 bases and J by 4 bases, leaving 20 bases between them. This CDR3 is 15 amino acids long. The V gene's germline CDR1 is DFQATT and CDR2 SNEGSKA (reference sequence). It was with unique molecular identifiers that the TCRbeta library was prepared. TCRdb re-derived calls from the PCR reads in MiXCR, one entry per CDR3 protein. The data show about 980,000 distinct CDR3 sequences, about 31% seen once. The chain links TRBV20-1 to TRBJ1-1; D perhaps matches TRBD1 (6 bases). This specimen consisted of PBMCs, mostly from graft donor cells, obtained 360 days after TCRalphabeta/CD19-depleted stem cell transplant. The receptor's source is a boy under two years old who had a stem cell transplant for SCID, so the T cells may come from the graft donor. The CDR3 sequence: CSAAQGTSGGTEAFF. CDR3 bases: TGCAGTGCTGCACAGGGTACATCGGGCGGCACTGAAGCTTTCTTT.